This T cell receptor beta chain was identified during a study of regulatory T cells in long-lasting Graves disease. Arm-PCR with iRepertoire HTBI primers amplified the CDR3 regions for these TCR beta libraries. One entry per CDR3 protein, called by TCRdb with MiXCR from the multiplex PCR reads. The table has about 470,000 distinct CDR3 sequences, under 15% seen once. The time point was: newly diagnosed GD, antithyroid drugs for less than 3 months. Generation of the TCR library employed RNA extracted from PBMCs. These data were also filed under a second study, of T cells in Graves' hyperthyroidism and ophthalmopathy. That source notes: Most thyroid-expanded clonotypes above 0.001 were also found in blood. A 13 V-J model separated ophthalmopathy from stable hyperthyroidism. Prediction of ophthalmopathy progression came a median approximately 6.6 months pre-onset.

The TCR originated in a woman in her thirties with Graves disease. The sequencing used peripheral blood mononuclear cells (PBMCs), collected at new diagnosis, from a patient treated with antithyroid drugs.

In nucleotides, the CDR3 is TGTGCCAGTAGTCCGATTTGCTACGAGCAGTACTTC. Translation: CASSPICYEQYF. This rearrangement joins TRBV19 to TRBJ2-7; D uncertain. The CDR3 contains 12 residues. CDR1 LNHDA and CDR2 SQIVND come from the germline V gene (reference sequence). V was shortened by 5 bases and J by 3 bases, with 8 bases between the two germline ends.